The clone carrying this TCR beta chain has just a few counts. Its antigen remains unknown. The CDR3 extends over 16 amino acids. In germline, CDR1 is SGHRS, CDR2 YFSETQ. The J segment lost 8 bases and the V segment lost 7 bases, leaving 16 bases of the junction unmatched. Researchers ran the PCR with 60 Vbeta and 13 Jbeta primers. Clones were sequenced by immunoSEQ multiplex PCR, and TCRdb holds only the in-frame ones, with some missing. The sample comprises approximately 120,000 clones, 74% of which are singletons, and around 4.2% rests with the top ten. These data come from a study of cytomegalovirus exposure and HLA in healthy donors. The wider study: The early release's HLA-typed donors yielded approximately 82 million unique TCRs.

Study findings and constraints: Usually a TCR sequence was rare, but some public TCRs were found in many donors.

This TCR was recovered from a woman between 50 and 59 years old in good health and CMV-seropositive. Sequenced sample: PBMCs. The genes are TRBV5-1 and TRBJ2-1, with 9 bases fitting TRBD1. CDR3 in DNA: TGCGCCAGCTCAACTCCCCGCGGGACAGGGATAGATGAGCAGTTCTTC. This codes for CASSTPRGTGIDEQFF.